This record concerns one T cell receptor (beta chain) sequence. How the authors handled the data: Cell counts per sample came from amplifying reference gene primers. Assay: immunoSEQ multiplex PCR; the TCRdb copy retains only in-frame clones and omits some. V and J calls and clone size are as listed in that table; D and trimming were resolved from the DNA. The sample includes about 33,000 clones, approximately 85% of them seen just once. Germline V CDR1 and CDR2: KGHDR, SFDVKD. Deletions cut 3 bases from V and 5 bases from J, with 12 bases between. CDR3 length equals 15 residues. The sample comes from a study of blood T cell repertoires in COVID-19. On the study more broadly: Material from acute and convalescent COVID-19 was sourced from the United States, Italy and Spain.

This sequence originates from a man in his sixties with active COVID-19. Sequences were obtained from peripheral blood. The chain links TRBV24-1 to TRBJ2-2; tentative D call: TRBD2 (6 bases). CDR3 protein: CATSDPGTRTGELFF. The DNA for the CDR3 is TGTGCCACCAGTGATCCCGGGACTCGTACCGGGGAGCTGTTTTTT.